What follows are 14 T cell receptor beta chains derived from one specimen sequenced in a study of T cells in Graves' hyperthyroidism and ophthalmopathy. The investigators amplified TCR beta CDR3 regions from RNA transcripts. TCR CDR3 underwent first-round RT-PCR with the HTBI primer set. TCRdb itself ran the multiplex PCR reads through MiXCR, one entry per CDR3 protein. This table holds around 800,000 distinct CDR3 sequences, roughly 40% found once. Input material: blood. Receptor source: a man younger than 30 with Graves' hyperthyroidism.

V gene TRBV20-1 combines with J gene TRBJ1-4, with D possibly matching TRBD1 (5 bases). Trimming removed 3 bases at V and 14 bases at J, with 19 bases between. In germline, CDR1 is DFQATT, CDR2 SNEGSKA (reference sequence). The CDR3 contains 13 residues. DNA for the CDR3: TGCAGTGCTAGGGCCGGCGACAGTTTCGGTCTGTTTTTT. Translated, it gives CSARAGDSFGLFF.

The chain links TRBV29-1 to TRBJ1-6; D possibly corresponds to TRBD1 (6 bases). Per the germline V gene, CDR1 is SQVTM and CDR2 is ANQGSEA. This CDR3 spans 14 amino acids. Trimming took 7 bases from V and 3 from J, leaving 13 bases between them. CDR3 nucleotide sequence: TGCAGCGGACAGGAGACCTTCTATAATTCACCCCTCCACTTT. Protein: CSGQETFYNSPLHF.

In this sample, this clonotype turned up a few times. The V and J genes are TRBV11-2 and TRBJ2-7; D could derive from TRBD1 or TRBD2 (6 bases each). Germline lookup yields CDR1 SGHAT and CDR2 FQNNGV. The V and J ends lost 1 base and 6 bases respectively, with 16 bases between them. CDR3 length equals 15 residues. CDR3 protein: CASSLGTGALGEQYF. For the CDR3, the DNA is TGTGCCAGCAGCTTAGGGACGGGGGCCCTCGGCGAGCAGTACTTC.

This clonotype was recorded at least ten times. The gene calls are TRBV7-2 and TRBJ1-3; no clear D gene. Trimming took off 1 base at V and 2 bases at J, with 9 bases between the two ends. This CDR3 comprises 15 residues. Germline V gives CDR1 SGHTA, CDR2 FQGNSA. This chain's CDR3 is CASSLVGTTGNTIYF. CDR3 nucleotides: TGTGCCAGCAGCTTAGTGGGAACTACTGGAAACACCATATATTTT.

This clonotype was counted once. The genes are TRBV29-1 and TRBJ2-2; tentative D call: TRBD1 (6 bases). The CDR3 totals 14 residues. V lost 7 bases and J 4 bases, leaving 16 bases between the germline ends. Germline V gene lookup returns CDR1 SQVTM and CDR2 ANQGSEA. The CDR3 bases are TGCAGCGCCAAACAGGGAGTTGGCACCGGGGAGCTGTTTTTT. It specifies CSAKQGVGTGELFF.

This clonotype appeared a few times. This chain joins TRBV7-2 and TRBJ1-6; D may be TRBD1 (5 bases). Germline loops: CDR1 SGHTA, CDR2 FQGNSA. V lost 3 bases and J lost 4, with 7 bases in between. This CDR3 has 14 amino acids. DNA of the CDR3: TGTGCCAGCAGCTTGAGGGGTTATAATTCACCCCTCCACTTT. It is translated as CASSLRGYNSPLHF.

This chain joins TRBV10-1 and TRBJ2-5, with 8 bases matching TRBD2. The CDR3 sequence is 14 residues long. V shed 2 bases and J 3 bases; nucleotides not matched to a gene: 2. Germline assignment: CDR1 WNHNN and CDR2 SYGVQD (reference sequence). The CDR3 coding sequence is TGCGCCAGCAGTGAGAAAGCGGGGGAAGAGACCCAGTACTTC. Translated: CASSEKAGEETQYF.

Many counts were recorded for this clonotype. This chain connects TRBV19 to TRBJ1-4, with no clear D. Germline lookup yields CDR1 LNHDA and CDR2 SQIVND (reference sequence). Between the trimmed V and J ends, which lost 7 bases and 2 bases, there was a span of 8 bases. The CDR3 extends over 13 amino acids. Here the CDR3 DNA reads TGTGCCAGTATTACGGCGACTAATGAAAAACTGTTTTTT. Encoded protein: CASITATNEKLFF.

This clonotype was found a few times. The V and J genes are TRBV5-4 and TRBJ1-1, with D uncertain. V was pared by 4 bases and J by 0 bases, with 10 bases between. The CDR3 covers 14 residues. Germline lookup yields CDR1 SGHNT and CDR2 YYREEE (reference sequence). CDR3 amino acids: CASSTDTMNTEAFF. The CDR3 region has the DNA TGTGCCAGCAGCACCGACACCATGAACACTGAAGCTTTCTTT.

A word on this clonotype: The junction differs from germline at one of its ends, possibly a read error. The chain recombines TRBV10-2 with TRBJ2-7, with D tentatively TRBD1 or TRBD2 (5 bases each). In germline, CDR1 is WSHSY, CDR2 SAAADI. CDR3 length: 15 residues. CDR3 protein: CASSPLVGASYEQYF. The CDR3 DNA follows: TGTGCCAGCAGCCCGCTCGTCGGGGCCTCCTACGAGCAGTACTTC.

Details on this clonotype: With a much larger clone just one base away, this may be a read error. The chain's CDR3 is CSVGDATNTGELLF. The CDR3 DNA follows: TGCAGCGTCGGAGATGCCACGAACACCGGGGAGCTGCTTTTT. The chain uses TRBV29-1 and TRBJ2-2, with D maybe TRBD2 (5 bases). The CDR3 is made up of 14 amino acids. Germline V gene lookup returns CDR1 SQVTM and CDR2 ANQGSEA.

This clonotype has ten or more counts. The genes are TRBV12-3 or TRBV12-4 and TRBJ1-1; 7 nucleotides match TRBD1. J lost 9 bases, V lost 4 bases, and 5 bases had no gene match. This CDR3 contains 12 residues. For the CDR3, the DNA is TGTGCCAGCAGTTCCCGGGACAGACAAGCTTTCTTT. Residues: CASSSRDRQAFF.

The rearrangement uses TRBV29-1 and TRBJ2-6, with TRBD1 matching over 8 bases. Trimming took 5 bases from V and 4 from J; bases not matched to a gene: 7. Germline CDR1 is SQVTM and CDR2 is ANQGSEA. CDR3 size: 15 residues. The CDR3 reads CSVRVRTGGANVLTF. Written as DNA, the CDR3 is TGCAGCGTTCGAGTAAGGACAGGGGGGGCCAACGTCCTGACTTTC.

This clonotype was seen ten or more times. V gene TRBV5-4 combines with J gene TRBJ2-5, with 9 nucleotides matching TRBD1. CDR1 SGHNT and CDR2 YYREEE come from the germline V gene (reference sequence). This CDR3 region has 15 residues. The V segment lost 5 bases and the J segment 5 bases; nucleotides outside the gene matches: 10. This chain's CDR3 is CASSRTTGGGETQYF. For the CDR3, the DNA is TGTGCCAGCAGTCGAACAACAGGGGGCGGCGAGACCCAGTACTTC.